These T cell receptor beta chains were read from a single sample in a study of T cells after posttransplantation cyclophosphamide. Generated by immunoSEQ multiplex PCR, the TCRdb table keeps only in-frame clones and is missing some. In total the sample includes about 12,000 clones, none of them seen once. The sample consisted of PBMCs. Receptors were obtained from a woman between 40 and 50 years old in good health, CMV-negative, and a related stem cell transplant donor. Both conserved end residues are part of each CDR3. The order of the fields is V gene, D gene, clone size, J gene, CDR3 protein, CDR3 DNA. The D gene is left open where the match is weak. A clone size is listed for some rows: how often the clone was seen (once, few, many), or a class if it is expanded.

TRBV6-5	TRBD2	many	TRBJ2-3	CASSYLAGANTDTQYF	TGTGCCAGCAGTTATCTAGCGGGGGCGAACACAGATACGCAGTATTTT
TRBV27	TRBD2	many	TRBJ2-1	CASSLWAGGIYNEQFF	TGTGCCAGCAGTTTATGGGCGGGAGGTATTTACAATGAGCAGTTCTTC
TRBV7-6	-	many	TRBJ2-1	CASSLRRDEQFF	TGTGCCAGCAGCCTGAGGAGGGATGAGCAGTTCTTC
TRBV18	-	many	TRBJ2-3	CASSSLLHRGTDTQYF	TGTGCCAGCTCATCCCTACTCCATCGGGGCACAGATACGCAGTATTTT
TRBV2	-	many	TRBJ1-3	CASRAGEGNTIYF	TGTGCCAGCAGGGCAGGGGAAGGAAACACCATATATTTT
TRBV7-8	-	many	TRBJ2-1	CASSLRAFNEQFF	TGTGCCAGCAGCTTAAGGGCCTTCAATGAGCAGTTCTTC
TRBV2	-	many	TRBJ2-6	CASSWEQGFSSGANVLTF	TGTGCCAGCAGTTGGGAGCAGGGCTTTAGCTCTGGGGCCAACGTCCTGACTTTC
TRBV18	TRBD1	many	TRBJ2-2	CASSPELTGTGELFF	TGTGCCAGCTCACCAGAGTTGACAGGGACCGGGGAGCTGTTTTTT
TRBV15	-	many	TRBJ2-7	CATSREPVYEQYF	TGTGCCACCAGCAGAGAACCGGTCTACGAGCAGTACTTC
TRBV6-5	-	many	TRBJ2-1	CASSTGTYKPNEQFF	TGTGCCAGCAGTACCGGGACTTACAAACCGAATGAGCAGTTCTTC
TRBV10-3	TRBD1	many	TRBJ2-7	CAIKQGAVDEQYF	TGTGCCATAAAACAGGGGGCTGTCGACGAGCAGTACTTC
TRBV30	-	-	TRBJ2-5	CAWSGAAQETQYF	TGTGCCTGGAGTGGGGCAGCCCAAGAGACCCAGTACTTC
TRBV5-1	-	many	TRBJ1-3	CASSSRGGGTPPGNTIYF	TGCGCCAGCAGCTCCAGAGGGGGGGGGACGCCTCCTGGAAACACCATATATTTT
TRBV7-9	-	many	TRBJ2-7	CASSPEDARGYEQYF	TGTGCCAGCAGCCCCGAGGATGCGAGGGGCTACGAGCAGTACTTC
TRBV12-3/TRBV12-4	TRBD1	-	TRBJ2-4	CASSPGQGKNIQYF	TGTGCCAGCAGCCCGGGACAGGGAAAAAACATTCAGTACTTC
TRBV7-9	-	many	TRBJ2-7	CASSPSRQEPEQYF	TGTGCCAGCAGCCCCTCCAGACAGGAGCCCGAGCAGTACTTC
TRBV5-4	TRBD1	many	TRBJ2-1	CASSPDGTGFRNEQFF	TGTGCCAGCAGCCCCGACGGGACAGGGTTTCGGAATGAGCAGTTCTTC
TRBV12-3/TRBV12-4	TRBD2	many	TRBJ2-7	CASSLSSGDSYEQYF	TGTGCCAGCAGTTTATCCAGCGGGGACTCCTACGAGCAGTACTTC